Described below is a single T cell receptor (beta chain) sequence and its context. The V gene's germline CDR1 is SGHRS and CDR2 YFSETQ. CDR3 length equals 12 residues. With 6 bases removed from V and 6 bases from J, the gap between germline ends came to 9 bases. This sample is drawn from a study of blood T cell repertoires in COVID-19. Those enrolled, adults aged roughly 18 to 95 years, came from 20 to 25 US areas. Data came from immunoSEQ multiplex PCR; TCRdb stores just in-frame clones and leaves some out. The sample includes approximately 200,000 clones, around nine tenths of them seen just once. The sequence was collected from a man aged 25 to 45 who had recovered from COVID-19. The material sequenced was PBMCs or T cells enriched from blood (not recorded which). The rearrangement joins TRBV5-1 to TRBJ2-2, with D maybe TRBD1 (6 bases). CDR3 nucleotide sequence: TGCGCCAGCACGACAGGCCCCGGGGAGCTGTTTTTT. Protein: CASTTGPGELFF.